The 5 T cell receptor beta chains presented below share a single source sample, sequenced in a study of tumor-infiltrating lymphocytes in primary liver carcinoma. Between roughly 20 and 30 mg of unsorted bulk tissue served as the source from which RNA and DNA were co-extracted. TCR beta cDNA was prepared out of 500 ng total RNA by means of a constant-region primer. Three rounds of nested multiplex PCR with slightly modified ARM-PCR produced TCR beta libraries. Use of TRBV1-TRBV30 forward primers with a C-beta reverse primer characterized the first two PCR rounds, which lasted ten to eleven cycles each. A single record per CDR3 protein comes from TCRdb applying MiXCR to the multiplex PCR reads. The data hold 84,000 or so distinct CDR3 sequences, with 60% to 75% observed a single time. The sequencing sample was made of liver tumor tissue from sampling region 1. The subset is: tumor region T1, superior pole. The source is a man aged 35-49 years with primary liver carcinoma and hepatitis B virus infection.

A note on this clonotype: This may arise from a read error, as a much more abundant clone is one base away. The J gene is TRBJ2-5, the V gene TRBV5-5; D assignment may be TRBD1 or TRBD2 (5 bases each). This CDR3 is 14 amino acids long. From germline, CDR1 is SGHKS and CDR2 YYEKEE (reference sequence). The CDR3 is CVSSLGDSRETRYF. The CDR3 nucleotides are TGTGTCAGCAGCTTGGGGGATAGCAGGGAGACCCGGTACTTC. Together with reference TRBV5-5 and TRBJ2-5, the CDR3 gives the full variable domain: DAGVTQSPTHLIKTRGQQVTLRCSPISGHKSVSWYQQVLGQGPQFIFQYYEKEERGRGNFPDRFSARQFPNYSSELNVNALLLGDSALYLCVSSLGDSRETRYFGPGTRLLVL.

Details on this clonotype: Germline is not matched at one junction end, which may reflect a read error. The chain links TRBV12-3 or TRBV12-4 to TRBJ2-6; unclear D gene. This CDR3 is 15 amino acids long. The CDR3 spells CASTLTGPGANVLTF. The CDR3 nucleotides are TGCGCCAGCACCCTTACTGGCCCCGGGGCCAACGTCCTGACTTTC.

As concerns this clonotype: The junction and the germline gene differ at one end; a read error may be behind it. This chain joins TRBV10-3 and TRBJ2-3, with TRBD2 matching 11 bases. The germline CDR1 and CDR2 sequences are ENHRY and SYGVKD. The length of the CDR3 is 15 residues. The CDR3 DNA sequence: TGTGCCACCAGTACTGAGACTAGCGGGACCTATACGCAGTATTTT. This gives the protein CATSTETSGTYTQYF.

The CDR3 region is CASSRLDHLQVYNEQYF. The CDR3 nucleotides read TGCGCCAGCAGCCGGCTTGACCACCTACAAGTTTACAATGAGCAGTACTTC. The chain has TRBV23-1 and TRBJ2-1; D call uncertain. The J call may be in error: the DNA end matches TRBJ2-7 better. TRBV23-1 is known as an ORF, though its function is uncertain. The CDR3 has 17 residues.

A few counts support this clonotype. A much larger clone differs by one base, so this may be a read error. This sequence joins TRBV5-5 and TRBJ1-4, with D perhaps TRBD1 (5 bases). The V gene's germline CDR1 is SGHKS and CDR2 YYEKEE (reference sequence). The CDR3 totals 13 residues. This CDR3 reads CVSSARQFGKLFF. CDR3 bases: TGTGTCAGCAGCGCTAGACAGTTTGGAAAACTGTTTTTT.